Listed below are T cell receptor beta chains from one sample, sequenced in a study of OX40 agonist ivuxolimab in advanced cancers. TCRdb's copy holds only in-frame clones and misses some; the assay was immunoSEQ multiplex PCR. The sample holds fewer than 30,000 clones, around 87% seen once. Sample: CD4+ or CD8+ T cells sorted from blood, taken in a trial of the OX40 agonist ivuxolimab. Every receptor here comes from an adult with an advanced solid tumor such as melanoma, head and neck, liver or kidney cancer. CDR3s include the opening cysteine and the closing phenylalanine or tryptophan. The order of the fields is J gene, D gene, V gene, CDR3 protein. A D gene is named only where the DNA matches it firmly.

J: TRBJ2-7; D: NA; V: TRBV28; CDR3: CASSTDGEGQTYEQYF
J: TRBJ1-1; D: NA; V: TRBV20-1; CDR3: CSVSEAFF
J: TRBJ2-5; D: TRBD1; V: TRBV29-1; CDR3: CSVLGTVETQYF
J: TRBJ2-7; D: NA; V: TRBV4-1; CDR3: CASSQVLGSDYEQYF
J: TRBJ2-7; D: NA; V: TRBV27; CDR3: CASSLPSYEQYF
J: TRBJ1-6; D: NA; V: TRBV18; CDR3: CASADSINSPLHF
J: TRBJ2-1; D: TRBD1; V: TRBV5-1; CDR3: CASSGGTGGNEQFF
J: TRBJ1-5; D: NA; V: TRBV11-3; CDR3: CASSTQGGPQHF
J: TRBJ2-7; D: NA; V: TRBV2; CDR3: CAITERDPLSGEQYF
J: TRBJ2-3; D: TRBD2; V: TRBV11-2; CDR3: CASSLETSGASTDTQYF
J: TRBJ2-2; D: NA; V: TRBV15; CDR3: CATSPWESANTGELFF
J: TRBJ2-1; D: TRBD2; V: TRBV2; CDR3: CASSDPLLAGGLPGFNNEQFF
J: TRBJ1-1; D: NA; V: TRBV28; CDR3: CASSPRFLNTEAFF
J: TRBJ2-2; D: NA; V: TRBV11-2; CDR3: CASSPSSGELFF
J: TRBJ2-7; D: TRBD2; V: TRBV6-6; CDR3: CASSWTSGASYEQYF
J: TRBJ1-4; D: NA; V: TRBV9; CDR3: CASSQGGGTREKLFF
J: TRBJ1-6; D: NA; V: TRBV11-3; CDR3: CASSLTNSPLHF
J: TRBJ2-2; D: TRBD2; V: TRBV9; CDR3: CASSVTSGGYTGELFF
J: TRBJ1-5; D: NA; V: TRBV10-1; CDR3: CARGEGCRSNQPQHF
J: TRBJ2-7; D: NA; V: TRBV4-3; CDR3: CASSQGGQGRYEQYF
J: TRBJ1-2; D: TRBD1; V: TRBV18; CDR3: CASSPGTGNIYTF
J: TRBJ2-4; D: TRBD1; V: TRBV19; CDR3: CASSTGTGQNIQYF
J: TRBJ1-2; D: NA; V: TRBV7-9; CDR3: CASSLGEGYGYTF
J: TRBJ2-1; D: TRBD2; V: TRBV6-1; CDR3: CASSEGGSQFF
J: TRBJ1-2; D: NA; V: TRBV28; CDR3: CASSFGSGYTF
J: TRBJ2-7; D: TRBD1; V: TRBV27; CDR3: CASSLGTGNSYEQYF
J: TRBJ2-3; D: NA; V: TRBV21-1; CDR3: CASSKAEPTSTDTQYF
J: TRBJ2-2; D: NA; V: TRBV7-5; CDR3: CVRSLSGTGELFF
J: TRBJ1-2; D: NA; V: TRBV19; CDR3: CASNYSPGGYTF
J: TRBJ2-5; D: TRBD1; V: TRBV4-1; CDR3: CASSHPDRGQETQYF
J: TRBJ2-7; D: TRBD2; V: TRBV2; CDR3: CASADSTSGIYEQYF
J: TRBJ2-5; D: TRBD2; V: TRBV10-3; CDR3: CAISSGTSGGETQYF
J: TRBJ1-2; D: NA; V: TRBV5-6; CDR3: CASSQPYEWPYGYTF
J: TRBJ2-7; D: TRBD1; V: TRBV28; CDR3: CASRKRQGLYEQYF
J: TRBJ2-5; D: TRBD2; V: TRBV14; CDR3: CASSLPRLAGLETQYF
J: TRBJ2-3; D: NA; V: TRBV11-2; CDR3: CASTPGPGNTDTQYF
J: TRBJ2-5; D: TRBD2; V: TRBV9; CDR3: CASSVAGGLETQYF
J: TRBJ1-1; D: NA; V: TRBV7-6; CDR3: CASSKQIQGEAFF
J: TRBJ1-2; D: NA; V: TRBV7-2; CDR3: CASSSPGVDGGLLYGYTF
J: TRBJ2-1; D: TRBD1; V: TRBV9; CDR3: CASSAAGTDYNEQFF
J: TRBJ1-2; D: NA; V: TRBV29-1; CDR3: CSVESSEGRYGYTF
J: TRBJ1-4; D: NA; V: TRBV2; CDR3: CASSPGPIEKLFF
J: TRBJ1-1; D: NA; V: TRBV5-1; CDR3: CASSPGPIPDGGTEAFF
J: TRBJ2-7; D: NA; V: TRBV7-6; CDR3: CASSLDGSGYEQYF
J: TRBJ2-2; D: TRBD1; V: TRBV27; CDR3: CASSLSAGTGTGELFF
J: TRBJ1-2; D: NA; V: TRBV2; CDR3: CATFSGTVNYGYTF
J: TRBJ2-5; D: NA; V: TRBV5-1; CDR3: CASSLVPGSPQTQYF
J: TRBJ2-7; D: NA; V: TRBV7-8; CDR3: CASSPIYQGSYEQYF
J: TRBJ1-2; D: NA; V: TRBV28; CDR3: CASRSGTGYGYTF